The 32 T cell receptor beta chains below all came from one sample that was sequenced in a study of cytomegalovirus exposure and HLA in healthy donors. The PCR employed 60 Vbeta primers together with 13 Jbeta primers. TCRdb keeps only in-frame clones here, not all; method: immunoSEQ multiplex PCR. The sample holds about 140,000 clones; 60% to 80% are singletons and the top ten take around 2%. What was sequenced was PBMCs. All receptors derive from a man aged 25 to 40 in good health and CMV-seronegative.

This chain links TRBV6-1 with TRBJ1-2; D ambiguous. Trimming stripped 3 bases from V and 0 bases from J, with 2 bases between. This CDR3 has 12 amino acids. The germline V gene has CDR1 MNHNS and CDR2 SASEGT. CDR3 DNA: TGTGCCAGCAGTGACACTAACTATGGCTACACCTTC. Encoded protein: CASSDTNYGYTF.

This chain links TRBV5-4 with TRBJ2-5; the D gene is possibly TRBD2 (6 bases). Germline CDR1 reads SGHNT; CDR2 reads YYREEE (reference sequence). Deletions cut 2 bases from V and 5 bases from J, with 10 bases between. This CDR3 is 13 amino acids long. For the CDR3, the DNA is TGTGCCAGCAGCTTCGGGACTGGGGAGACCCAGTACTTC. It is translated as CASSFGTGETQYF.

The V gene is TRBV4-2, the J gene TRBJ1-4, with D perhaps TRBD1 (6 bases). The CDR3 length is 16 residues. V dropped 0 bases and J dropped 15 bases, with 23 bases sitting between them. Germline V lookup: CDR1 LGHNA, CDR2 YNFKEQ. The CDR3 reads CASSQEKRASGEFLFF. In DNA form, the CDR3 reads TGTGCCAGCAGCCAAGAAAAGAGGGCTTCAGGGGAGTTTTTGTTTTTT.

The genes are TRBV21-1 and TRBJ2-7; no check of the table's D call, TRBD2, against the DNA was made. TRBV21-1 corresponds to a pseudogene. The CDR3 extends over 14 amino acids. The CDR3: CASNNLAGVGEQYF. In nucleotides, the CDR3 is TGTGCCAGCAACAACCTAGCGGGAGTGGGCGAGCAGTACTTC.

The V gene is TRBV6-5, the J gene TRBJ1-2, with a tentative D call TRBD1 (5 bases). This CDR3 region has 15 residues. Germline lookup yields CDR1 MNHEY and CDR2 SVGAGI. The V gene lost 5 bases and the J gene lost 4 bases, with 17 bases spanning the gap. CDR3 DNA: TGTGCCAGCAGTCAACCCGGGCCCGGGGGCTATGGCTACACCTTC. As protein: CASSQPGPGGYGYTF.

The rearrangement links TRBV9 to TRBJ1-4; maybe TRBD1 (5 bases). CDR3 length: 15 residues. The germline gives CDR1 SGDLS, CDR2 YYNGEE. V dropped 3 bases and J dropped 5 bases, with 14 bases sitting between them. CDR3 nucleotides: TGTGCCAGCAGCGGACTGACAGCCTCAAATGAAAAACTGTTTTTT. The encoded protein is CASSGLTASNEKLFF.

The CDR3 region is CASSQGRGPEAYEQYF. The CDR3 DNA sequence: TGTGCCAGCAGCCAGGGGAGGGGTCCTGAGGCCTACGAGCAGTACTTC. The genes are TRBV11-3 and TRBJ2-7; D is perhaps TRBD2 (7 bases). The CDR3 contains 16 residues. Between the trimmed V and J ends, which lost 5 bases and 2 bases, there was a span of 19 bases. CDR1 and CDR2 from the germline V gene are SGHNT and YENEEA. Full variable domain (outside the CDR3, taken from reference TRBV11-3 and TRBJ2-7): EAGVVQSPRYKIIEKKQPVAFWCNPISGHNTLYWYLQNLGQGPELLIRYENEEAVDDSQLPKDRFSAERLKGVDSTLKIQPAELGDSAVYLCASSQGRGPEAYEQYFGPGTRLTVT.

In this sample, this clone turned up a few times. The chain employs TRBV6-4 and TRBJ2-3; the D gene is possibly TRBD2 (5 bases). The germline V gene encodes CDR1 MRHNA and CDR2 SNTAGT. V was clipped by 3 bases and J by 3 bases, with 7 bases between them. The CDR3 loop spans 13 amino acids. The CDR3 loop reads CASSEAVTDTQYF. In nucleotides, the CDR3 is TGTGCCAGCAGTGAAGCGGTAACAGATACGCAGTATTTT.

The CDR3 loop reads CASSRLVERSYNEQFF. CDR3 sequence (DNA): TGTGCCAGCTCAAGACTAGTTGAACGTTCCTACAATGAGCAGTTCTTC. The chain joins TRBV18 to TRBJ2-1; the D gene is possibly TRBD2 (6 bases). Deletions cut 5 bases from V and 1 base from J, with 15 bases between. The CDR3 spans 16 residues. Germline V gives CDR1 KGHSH, CDR2 LQKENI.

This clone has just a few counts. This rearrangement joins TRBV27 to TRBJ2-6; no clear D gene. V was cut by 4 bases and J by 3 bases, with 13 bases left in between. CDR1 and CDR2 (germline): MNHEY, SMNVEV (reference sequence). This CDR3 spans 16 amino acids. The CDR3 DNA reads TGTGCCAGCAGTTCCCCCCACCTAGTTGGGGCCAACGTCCTGACTTTC. This codes for CASSSPHLVGANVLTF.

The V gene is TRBV6-1, the J gene TRBJ1-5, with a possible D match to TRBD1 (5 bases). CDR3 length: 17 residues. V was pared by 2 bases and J by 2 bases, with 16 bases between. Germline V CDR1 and CDR2: MNHNS, SASEGT. CDR3 bases: TGTGCCAGCAGTGAACTCCCAGGGAGGTATGGCAATCAGCCCCAGCATTTT. Its translation is CASSELPGRYGNQPQHF.

V and J are TRBV2 and TRBJ2-7; TRBD2 matches 10 bases. The V segment lost 7 bases and the J segment 3 bases; nucleotides outside the gene matches: 15. CDR3 length: 17 residues. Per germline, CDR1 SNHLY and CDR2 FYNNEI. CDR3: CASNLAGEYGWGYEQYF. The CDR3, as DNA: TGTGCCAGCAATCTAGCGGGAGAGTATGGGTGGGGCTACGAGCAGTACTTC.

The V call is TRBV27, the J call TRBJ2-7; 8 bases align to TRBD2. The germline gives CDR1 MNHEY, CDR2 SMNVEV (reference sequence). This CDR3 region has 13 residues. With V trimmed by 8 bases and J by 2 bases, 5 bases remained unmatched. CDR3 sequence (DNA): TGTGCCAGCGCCTCGGGAGGGACCTACGAGCAGTACTTC. Encoded protein: CASASGGTYEQYF.

The CDR3 protein is CASSYKGGSETQYF. DNA for the CDR3: TGTGCCAGCAGTTACAAGGGGGGGTCGGAGACCCAGTACTTC. The chain has TRBV6-5 and TRBJ2-5, with a possible D match to TRBD2 (7 bases). The CDR3 spans 14 residues. V was cut by 2 bases and J by 5 bases, with 12 bases left in between. CDR1 and CDR2 (germline): MNHEY, SVGAGI.

The V call is TRBV9, the J call TRBJ2-7; 8 bases align to TRBD1. The CDR3 covers 15 residues. Germline CDR1 and CDR2: SGDLS and YYNGEE. The V gene end was trimmed by 3 bases and the J gene end by 3 bases; junction bases not matched to a gene: 8. The CDR3 spells CASSAGTGYFYEQYF. The CDR3 DNA reads TGTGCCAGCAGCGCTGGGACAGGATACTTCTACGAGCAGTACTTC.

The chain recombines TRBV28 with TRBJ1-5; the D is unclear. V gave up 5 bases and J gave up 5 bases, with 10 bases separating them. The germline gives CDR1 MDHEN, CDR2 SYDVKM. CDR3 size: 13 residues. The CDR3 reads CASSPRADQPQHF. The CDR3 DNA reads TGTGCCAGCAGTCCTAGAGCCGATCAGCCCCAGCATTTT.

V gene TRBV10-2 combines with J gene TRBJ2-7; 9 bases are shared with TRBD1. Germline V gene sequence: CDR1 WSHSY, CDR2 SAAADI. V shed 6 bases and J 3 bases; nucleotides not matched to a gene: 6. The CDR3 runs to 14 residues. The CDR3 loop reads CASRDGQGNYEQYF. The CDR3 DNA follows: TGCGCCAGCAGGGACGGACAGGGGAACTACGAGCAGTACTTC.

The rearrangement uses TRBV6-6 and TRBJ1-5; D is uncertain. CDR1 and CDR2 (germline): MNHNY, SVGAGI (reference sequence). The CDR3 totals 13 residues. The V gene lost 6 bases and the J gene lost 11 bases, with 17 bases spanning the gap. The CDR3 loop reads CASSDAAAPAQHF. In DNA form, the CDR3 reads TGTGCCAGCAGCGACGCGGCAGCCCCGGCCCAGCATTTT.

The chain employs TRBV4-1 and TRBJ2-7; 10 bases line up with TRBD2. Per germline, CDR1 MGHRA and CDR2 YSYEKL. The CDR3 is 15 residues long. V shed 0 bases, J shed 2 bases, and the junction held 1 base outside the gene matches. CDR3 coding DNA: TGCGCCAGCAGCCAAGATACTAGCGGGACCTACGAGCAGTACTTC. Protein sequence: CASSQDTSGTYEQYF.

CDR3 sequence: CASSLSGGYTEAFF. The CDR3 bases are TGTGCCAGCAGTTTATCGGGGGGATACACTGAAGCTTTCTTT. The rearrangement uses TRBV27 and TRBJ1-1; the D gene is possibly TRBD1 (5 bases). The germline V gene encodes CDR1 MNHEY and CDR2 SMNVEV (reference sequence). The CDR3 is 14 amino acids. Trimming shortened V by 0 bases and J by 3 bases, and 8 bases separated the two germline ends.

The V and J genes are TRBV15 and TRBJ1-4; a possible D gene is TRBD1 (5 bases). There are 16 residues in the CDR3. The germline V gene encodes CDR1 LNHNV and CDR2 YYDKDF (reference sequence). V gave up 3 bases and J gave up 5 bases, with 16 bases separating them. The DNA for the CDR3 is TGTGCCACCAGCAGGGGCTTTGGGGGGGTGAATGAAAAACTGTTTTTT. Encoded protein: CATSRGFGGVNEKLFF.

By share, this clone ranks as medium-sized. This rearrangement joins TRBV6-5 to TRBJ2-7, with D unresolved. The CDR3 totals 15 residues. Trimming cost V 4 bases and J 3 bases, with 16 bases left between them. Germline V gene lookup returns CDR1 MNHEY and CDR2 SVGAGI. CDR3 loop: CASSLSGWQHYEQYF. Here the CDR3 DNA reads TGTGCCAGCAGTTTATCCGGGTGGCAGCACTACGAGCAGTACTTC.

This chain connects TRBV4-1 to TRBJ2-1, with a weak D call TRBD1 (6 bases). The CDR3 has 15 residues. Trimming removed 3 bases from V and 2 bases from J, with 11 bases in between. CDR1 and CDR2 (germline): MGHRA, YSYEKL. The CDR3 DNA sequence: TGCGCCAGCAGCCACCCCAGGGGAACCTACAATGAGCAGTTCTTC. Translating gives CASSHPRGTYNEQFF.

The rearrangement links TRBV19 to TRBJ1-1; 8 positions agree with TRBD1. V gave up 5 bases and J gave up 2 bases; unmatched junction bases: 7. Per the germline V gene, CDR1 is LNHDA and CDR2 is SQIVND (reference sequence). The CDR3 is 15 residues long. CDR3 bases: TGTGCCAGTAGTCCCCGACAGGGGTTAAACACTGAAGCTTTCTTT. It encodes CASSPRQGLNTEAFF. Supplemented by reference TRBV19 and TRBJ1-1, the full variable domain reads DGGITQSPKYLFRKEGQNVTLSCEQNLNHDAMYWYRQDPGQGLRLIYYSQIVNDFQKGDIAEGYSVSREKKESFPLTVTSAQKNPTAFYLCASSPRQGLNTEAFFGQGTRLTVV.

The chain combines TRBV2 with TRBJ1-4; 8 positions agree with TRBD1. The CDR3 is 12 residues long. Germline V CDR1 and CDR2: SNHLY, FYNNEI. Unmatched junction bases numbered 1, after V lost 6 bases and J lost 7 bases. The CDR3 bases are TGTGCCAGCAGGGACAGGGCTGAAAAACTGTTTTTT. Encoded protein: CASRDRAEKLFF.

In its sample, this clone was seen once. This chain uses TRBV4-2 with TRBJ2-3, with unresolved D. This CDR3 contains 15 residues. Germline V gene data show CDR1 as LGHNA and CDR2 as YNFKEQ. Trimming shortened V by 3 bases and J by 2 bases, and 12 bases separated the two germline ends. CDR3 in amino acids: CASSQNSRLTDTQYF. The CDR3 DNA sequence: TGTGCCAGCAGCCAGAACAGTCGGCTCACAGATACGCAGTATTTT.

This clone has more than one count but fewer than ten. The chain is built from TRBV6-6 and TRBJ1-1; D ambiguous. Trimming stripped 2 bases from V and 5 bases from J, with 9 bases between. Germline assignment: CDR1 MNHNY and CDR2 SVGAGI (reference sequence). The CDR3 has 13 residues. This chain's CDR3 is CASSYEAYTEAFF. DNA of the CDR3: TGTGCCAGCAGTTACGAAGCTTATACTGAAGCTTTCTTT.

The gene calls are TRBV15 and TRBJ2-1, with D possibly TRBD1 on 5 matching bases. Trimming removed 1 base at V and 5 bases at J, with 15 bases between. CDR1 is LNHNV, CDR2 YYDKDF, per germline (reference sequence). CDR3 length: 16 residues. CDR3 sequence reads: CATSRGLGARDNEQFF. The CDR3 DNA follows: TGTGCCACCAGCAGAGGTCTAGGGGCTAGAGACAATGAGCAGTTCTTC.

The chain recombines TRBV14 with TRBJ2-1; TRBD2 matches at 9 bases. The CDR3 runs to 15 residues. The V and J ends lost 6 bases and 7 bases, in that order; junction bases with no gene match: 10. CDR1 is SGHDN, CDR2 FVKESK, per germline. The CDR3 is CASRLTSGSRNEQFF. The CDR3, as DNA: TGTGCCAGCAGGCTCACTAGCGGGTCACGGAATGAGCAGTTCTTC.

This rearrangement joins TRBV29-1 to TRBJ2-7; D remains unclear. V lost 6 bases, J lost 5 bases, and 23 bases lay in between. CDR1 and CDR2 from the germline V gene are SQVTM and ANQGSEA. This CDR3 comprises 15 residues. CDR3 sequence reads: CSVDPGRAGFDEQYF. CDR3 bases: TGCAGCGTGGATCCTGGGCGTGCAGGATTCGACGAGCAGTACTTC.

The CDR3 sequence is CASSRQGTGELFF. The CDR3 region has the DNA TGTGCCAGCAGCAGACAGGGGACCGGGGAGCTGTTTTTT. The chain carries TRBV9 and TRBJ2-2; 8 bases match TRBD1. Germline lookup yields CDR1 SGDLS and CDR2 YYNGEE. V trimming: 4 bases; J trimming: 5 bases; junction bases outside the gene matches: 1. This CDR3 comprises 13 residues.

The chain has TRBV30 and TRBJ2-6; weak D call: TRBD1 (6 bases). Germline V gene sequence: CDR1 GTSNPN, CDR2 SVGIG (reference sequence). This CDR3 comprises 16 residues. V lost 8 bases, J lost 1 base, and 18 bases lay in between. CDR3 in amino acids: CAQNRVLYSGANVLTF. CDR3 coding DNA: TGTGCCCAGAACAGGGTGTTATATTCTGGGGCCAACGTCCTGACTTTC.